Included here is one T cell receptor (beta chain) sequence, with context. This sample is drawn from a study of control samples from healthy donors and cancer patients. The table came from immunoSEQ multiplex PCR; TCRdb's copy has only in-frame clones and leaves some out. The profile shows around 76,000 clones, approximately 91% of them singletons. V lost 2 bases and J lost 5; bases outside the gene matches: 7. The germline CDR1 and CDR2 sequences are MNHNY and SVGAGI (reference sequence). The CDR3 is 16 residues long. This TCR came from a woman in her 50s with colorectal cancer. The sample taken for sequencing was PBMCs. The rearrangement links TRBV6-6 to TRBJ1-4; 8 bases map to TRBD1. The CDR3 DNA reads TGTGCCAGCAGTTACAGTTCGGCAGGGGGCAATGAAAAACTGTTTTTT. Its protein product is CASSYSSAGGNEKLFF.